This is a list of T cell receptor beta chains from one sample in a study of blood T cell repertoires in COVID-19. Repertoires were generated with immunoSEQ multiplex PCR, while TCRdb's copy carries only in-frame clones and drops some. The sample yields a few hundred thousand clones, 80% to 90% seen once. The source material was peripheral blood. These receptors were taken from a woman aged 70-85 years with COVID-19, enrolled during active disease. Both conserved end residues are part of each CDR3. D genes are given only for firm matches. Where a row states a size, it is once, few, many or the class of an expanded clone; other rows omit it.

d_gene	len	j_gene	abundance	v_gene	CDR3aa	CDR3nt
TRBD2	16	TRBJ2-7	-	TRBV13	CASSLMAGVVRGEQYF	TGTGCCAGCAGCTTAATGGCGGGAGTGGTTAGAGGCGAGCAGTACTTC
-	14	TRBJ1-5	-	TRBV19	CASSITGANQPQHF	TGTGCCAGTAGTATAACGGGTGCCAATCAGCCCCAGCATTTT
-	15	TRBJ1-1	-	TRBV18	CASSSPEARNTEAFF	TGTGCCAGCTCCAGCCCGGAAGCTAGGAACACTGAAGCTTTCTTT
-	13	TRBJ2-5	-	TRBV2	CASRGLTEGTQYF	TGTGCCAGCAGAGGACTAACGGAGGGGACCCAGTACTTC
-	13	TRBJ1-1	-	TRBV30	CAWSAGRSTEAFF	TGTGCCTGGAGTGCAGGGAGGAGCACTGAAGCTTTCTTT
-	13	TRBJ1-5	once	TRBV7-2	CASSEYSNQPQHF	TGTGCCAGCAGCGAGTATAGCAATCAGCCCCAGCATTTT
-	14	TRBJ1-2	-	TRBV5-1	CASSYGRHLYGYTF	TGCGCCAGCAGCTATGGGAGACACCTCTATGGCTACACCTTC
TRBD2	16	TRBJ2-2	once	TRBV14	CASSQVGGSYTGELFF	TGTGCCAGCAGCCAAGTCGGCGGGAGTTACACCGGGGAGCTGTTTTTT
TRBD1	19	TRBJ2-3	-	TRBV6-6	CASSPYRGTGAFSTDTQYF	TGTGCCAGCAGTCCATACAGAGGAACAGGGGCCTTTAGCACAGATACGCAGTATTTT
-	14	TRBJ2-1	-	TRBV5-4	CASSFEASYNEQFF	TGTGCCAGCAGCTTCGAGGCCTCCTACAATGAGCAGTTCTTC
-	16	TRBJ2-4	-	TRBV2	CASSEDEGRAKNIQYF	TGTGCCAGCAGTGAAGATGAGGGGAGGGCCAAAAACATTCAGTACTTC
-	15	TRBJ2-3	-	TRBV28	CASSGSAIGTDTQYF	TGTGCCAGCAGTGGGAGCGCGATCGGCACAGATACGCAGTATTTT
-	15	TRBJ2-3	-	TRBV27	CASSPGLSGTDTQYF	TGTGCCAGCAGCCCGGGCCTATCGGGGACAGATACGCAGTATTTT
TRBD1	16	TRBJ1-5	-	TRBV6-2/TRBV6-3	CASSSGQGWSNQPQHF	TGTGCCAGCAGTTCTGGACAGGGGTGGAGCAATCAGCCCCAGCATTTT
TRBD1	15	TRBJ2-3	-	TRBV7-3	CASSVAGTGTDTQYF	TGTGCCAGCAGCGTAGCCGGGACAGGCACAGATACGCAGTATTTT
TRBD2	14	TRBJ2-1	-	TRBV7-3	CASSRLAGGNEQFF	TGTGCCAGCAGTCGACTAGCGGGAGGTAATGAGCAGTTCTTC
TRBD1	12	TRBJ1-5	-	TRBV7-9	CATRTGDQPQHF	TGTGCCACGAGGACAGGGGATCAGCCCCAGCATTTT
TRBD1	14	TRBJ2-3	-	TRBV27	CASTRDRGRDTQYF	TGTGCCAGCACTCGGGACAGGGGGCGAGATACGCAGTATTTT
-	13	TRBJ1-5	-	TRBV24-1	CATCRGSGQPQHF	TGTGCCACCTGTAGGGGGTCGGGTCAGCCCCAGCATTTT
-	14	TRBJ2-7	-	TRBV19	CASSSGTFSYEQYF	TGTGCCAGTAGTTCCGGGACTTTCTCCTACGAGCAGTACTTC
-	11	TRBJ2-1	-	TRBV20-1	CSARPWAEQFF	TGCAGTGCTAGACCCTGGGCTGAGCAGTTCTTC
-	16	TRBJ2-1	-	TRBV27	CASSMTTASSYNEQFF	TGTGCCAGCAGTATGACTACAGCTAGCTCCTACAATGAGCAGTTCTTC
TRBD2	17	TRBJ2-5	-	TRBV6-2/TRBV6-3	CASSILAGGPWGETQYF	TGTGCCAGCAGCATACTAGCGGGAGGGCCTTGGGGAGAGACCCAGTACTTC
-	15	TRBJ2-6	-	TRBV15	CATSPGLSGANVLTF	TGTGCCACCAGTCCAGGCTTATCTGGGGCCAACGTCCTGACTTTC
-	13	TRBJ2-5	few	TRBV19	CASSRSIEETQYF	TGTGCCAGTAGCCGATCAATCGAGGAGACCCAGTACTTC
TRBD1	14	TRBJ1-5	-	TRBV19	CASSVAGGSQPQHF	TGTGCCAGTAGTGTCGCAGGGGGCAGTCAGCCCCAGCATTTT
-	15	TRBJ1-6	-	TRBV4-2	CASSQDRREHSPLHF	TGTGCCAGCAGCCAAGATCGCAGGGAACATTCACCCCTCCACTTT
-	15	TRBJ2-6	-	TRBV19	CASSPGHGRANVLTF	TGTGCCAGTAGCCCGGGACACGGCAGGGCCAACGTCCTGACTTTC
-	14	TRBJ1-6	-	TRBV9	CASSQTQGNSPLHF	TGTGCCAGCAGCCAGACCCAGGGAAATTCACCCCTCCACTTT
-	17	TRBJ1-6	-	TRBV2	CASSGTSGPSEGSPLHF	TGTGCCAGCAGTGGGACCTCCGGACCCTCAGAGGGTTCACCCCTCCACTTT
-	12	TRBJ2-2	-	TRBV7-9	CASSFEVGELFF	TGTGCCAGCAGCTTTGAGGTTGGGGAGCTGTTTTTT
-	13	TRBJ2-1	-	TRBV12-3/TRBV12-4	CASRLNSLYEQFF	TGTGCCAGCAGGCTTAATAGCTTATATGAGCAGTTCTTC
-	15	TRBJ1-5	-	TRBV5-6	CASSLLMLKGQPQHF	TGTGCCAGCAGCTTGCTTATGTTAAAGGGGCAGCCCCAGCATTTT
-	14	TRBJ1-4	-	TRBV19	CVSSHRQNSEKLFF	TGTGTCAGTAGTCATCGACAAAATAGTGAAAAACTGTTTTTT
TRBD2	15	TRBJ2-1	-	TRBV7-8	CASSHLAGGFNEQFF	TGTGCCAGCAGCCACCTAGCGGGAGGGTTCAATGAGCAGTTCTTC
-	15	TRBJ1-4	few	TRBV5-8	CASSPKAGAGEKLFF	TGTGCCAGCAGCCCCAAGGCGGGGGCCGGTGAAAAACTGTTTTTT
TRBD1	13	TRBJ1-5	few	TRBV2	CASSAGGLKPQHF	TGTGCCAGCAGCGCAGGGGGCTTGAAGCCCCAGCATTTT
TRBD2	17	TRBJ2-7	-	TRBV19	CASSPSALAGGPHEQYF	TGTGCCAGTAGTCCCTCAGCTCTGGCGGGAGGGCCCCACGAGCAGTACTTC
TRBD1	14	TRBJ2-5	-	TRBV27	CASSLFRGLETQYF	TGTGCCAGCAGTTTATTCAGGGGGCTGGAGACCCAGTACTTC
-	14	TRBJ1-5	-	TRBV6-5	CASSYYQGNQPQHF	TGTGCCAGCAGTTATTATCAGGGGAATCAGCCCCAGCATTTT
-	15	TRBJ2-1	-	TRBV18	CASSRSMGHSNEQFF	TGTGCCAGCTCGCGAAGTATGGGACATTCGAATGAGCAGTTCTTC
-	12	TRBJ2-1	-	TRBV10-3	CATATNSDEQFF	TGTGCCACCGCGACTAATTCCGATGAGCAGTTCTTC
-	16	TRBJ2-1	-	TRBV4-1	CASSQGASVSYNEQFF	TGCGCCAGCAGCCAAGGGGCTAGCGTGTCCTACAATGAGCAGTTCTTC
TRBD1	16	TRBJ2-1	-	TRBV18	CASSPPMGQGLDEQFF	TGTGCCAGCTCACCACCGATGGGACAGGGGTTGGATGAGCAGTTCTTC
TRBD1	15	TRBJ1-6	-	TRBV6-2/TRBV6-3	CASSYRTGQNSPLHF	TGTGCCAGCAGTTACCGGACAGGGCAGAATTCACCCCTCCACTTT
-	17	TRBJ1-2	-	TRBV7-2	CASSIDWESFLNYGYTF	TGTGCCAGCAGTATCGATTGGGAGTCCTTTCTTAACTATGGCTACACCTTC
-	15	TRBJ1-2	-	TRBV27	CASSLLWGPQGGYTF	TGTGCCAGCAGTTTATTGTGGGGTCCACAGGGTGGCTACACCTTC
-	12	TRBJ1-2	-	TRBV28	CASTNSLYGYTF	TGTGCCAGCACCAACAGTCTCTATGGCTACACCTTC
-	16	TRBJ2-2	-	TRBV5-1	CASSLTPGLNTGELFF	TGCGCCAGCAGCTTGACCCCGGGACTGAACACCGGGGAGCTGTTTTTT
-	14	TRBJ2-1	-	TRBV5-1	CASSLTLTSNEQFF	TGCGCCAGCAGCTTGACTCTAACTTCCAATGAGCAGTTCTTC
-	12	TRBJ2-3	-	TRBV2	CASMRAGDTQYF	TGTGCCAGCATGCGCGCCGGGGATACGCAGTATTTT
-	14	TRBJ2-7	once	TRBV30	CAWSVSGGPYEQYF	TGTGCCTGGAGTGTGTCTGGAGGGCCCTACGAGCAGTACTTC
-	14	TRBJ2-1	-	TRBV27	CASSLQGRDNEQFF	TGTGCCAGCAGTTTACAGGGAAGGGACAATGAGCAGTTCTTC
-	12	TRBJ2-3	-	TRBV30	CAHRLGTDTQYF	TGTGCCCACCGTTTAGGCACAGATACGCAGTATTTT
-	15	TRBJ2-1	-	TRBV12-5	CASTPSGGGYNEQFF	TGTGCTAGTACCCCGTCGGGGGGCGGCTACAATGAGCAGTTCTTC
TRBD2	15	TRBJ2-7	once	TRBV6-5	CASRRTSGRAYEQYF	TGTGCCAGCCGCCGGACTAGCGGGAGGGCCTACGAGCAGTACTTC
TRBD1	15	TRBJ2-3	-	TRBV11-3	CASSLGVRGQDTQYF	TGTGCCAGCAGCTTAGGGGTCAGGGGGCAAGATACGCAGTATTTT
TRBD1	13	TRBJ1-2	-	TRBV12-3/TRBV12-4	CASSTGTGFGYTF	TGTGCCAGCAGCACCGGGACAGGGTTTGGCTACACCTTC